Below are 25 T cell receptor beta chains sequenced from a single sample in a study of blood T cells in healthy people across ages. For the second PCR, which ran for 7 to 11 cycles, a sample-barcoded 5' primer and a J-beta primer mix were used. TCRdb reprocessed the 5' RACE reads via MiXCR and lists one record per CDR3 protein. The sample carries hundreds of thousands of distinct CDR3 sequences, 56% recorded once. The sequenced material came from blood. All receptors come from a middle-aged man in good health.

There are a few counts of this clonotype. V and J are TRBV5-6 and TRBJ1-6; no clear D gene. The V end was cut by 0 bases, the J end by 8 bases, with 9 bases between. This CDR3 spans 14 amino acids. Germline CDR1 is SGHDT and CDR2 is YYEEEE. The CDR3: CASSLERRDSPLHF. CDR3 DNA sequence: TGTGCCAGCAGCTTGGAACGACGGGATTCACCCCTCCACTTT. Full variable domain (outside the CDR3, taken from reference TRBV5-6 and TRBJ1-6): DAGVTQSPTHLIKTRGQQVTLRCSPKSGHDTVSWYQQALGQGPQFIFQYYEEEERQRGNFPDRFSGHQFPNYSSELNVNALLLGDSALYLCASSLERRDSPLHFGNGTRLTVT.

The chain couples TRBV6-2 or TRBV6-3 to TRBJ2-5, with TRBD2 identical over 7 bases. V lost 1 base, J lost 11 bases, and 16 bases stayed unmatched. Germline CDR1 is MNHEY and CDR2 is SVGEGT. CDR3 length equals 16 residues. The CDR3 region is CASSYWTGGSANEQYF. Here the CDR3 DNA reads TGTGCCAGCAGTTACTGGACTGGCGGGAGTGCCAATGAGCAGTACTTC.

The V and J genes are TRBV3-1 and TRBJ2-5, with D unresolved. The DNA matches TRBJ2-7 better at its end, which makes the J call doubtful. CDR1 is LGHDT and CDR2 is YNNKEL in the germline V gene (reference sequence). The CDR3 consists of 11 residues. The CDR3 bases are TGTGCCAGGGGTATTTACTACGAGCAGTACTTC. It yields the protein CARGIYYEQYF.

The chain combines TRBV20-1 with TRBJ2-1; 8 positions agree with TRBD2. Germline V lookup: CDR1 DFQATT, CDR2 SNEGSKA (reference sequence). The CDR3 totals 14 residues. J gave up 2 bases and V 6 bases, and 6 bases lay outside the gene matches. The CDR3: CSADSGTTYNEQFF. The CDR3 DNA reads TGCAGTGCGGATAGCGGGACAACCTACAATGAGCAGTTCTTC.

The gene calls are TRBV6-2 or TRBV6-3 and TRBJ2-7, with D possibly being TRBD2 (6 bases). The CDR3 is 14 residues long. Trimming took off 11 bases at V and 4 bases at J, with 21 bases between the two ends. Germline V gene data show CDR1 as MNHEY and CDR2 as SVGEGT. CDR3 sequence: CAAAEGGDIYEQYF. The CDR3, as DNA: TGTGCCGCAGCCGAAGGAGGGGATATTTACGAGCAGTACTTC.

The chain links TRBV7-3 to TRBJ2-2, with a tentative D call TRBD2 (5 bases). CDR1 and CDR2 from the germline V gene are SGHTA and FQGTGA. V was shortened by 2 bases and J by 5 bases, with 15 bases between the two germline ends. This CDR3 spans 16 amino acids. CDR3 sequence reads: CASSLRASSRTGELFF. CDR3 coding DNA: TGTGCCAGCAGCTTACGGGCTAGCAGTAGGACCGGGGAGCTGTTTTTT.

This clonotype was counted only a few times. The chain joins TRBV4-3 to TRBJ2-4; 8 nucleotides match TRBD1. The J call could be wrong; TRBJ2-7 is a better fit for the DNA end. The V gene's germline CDR1 is LGHNA and CDR2 YSLEER. CDR3 length: 16 amino acids. CDR3 nucleotides: TGCGCCAGCAGCCAAGAGGTGACAGGGGAATTCGGCGAGCAGTACTTC. It is translated as CASSQEVTGEFGEQYF.

The table lists this clonotype with a count of one. This chain uses TRBV28 with TRBJ2-7; D is undetermined. The J call may be incorrect, as the DNA end agrees better with TRBJ2-5. Per germline, CDR1 MDHEN and CDR2 SYDVKM. The CDR3 contains 13 residues. The CDR3 DNA is TGTGCCAGCAGTTTGGTGGGCGCGCAGACCCAGTACTTC. The encoded protein is CASSLVGAQTQYF.

This clonotype was counted many times. The chain carries TRBV20-1 and TRBJ2-7; 10 nucleotides match TRBD1. V gave up 1 base and J gave up 1 base; unmatched junction bases: 7. The CDR3 length is 16 residues. Germline assignment: CDR1 DFQATT and CDR2 SNEGSKA (reference sequence). The CDR3 nucleotides are TGCAGTGCTAGAGTGTTGGGACAGGGGCAATCCTACGAGCAGTACTTC. It translates to CSARVLGQGQSYEQYF.

As to this clonotype: The junction departs from germline at one end; a sequencing error may be responsible. V gene TRBV11-3 combines with J gene TRBJ2-3; 7 bases fit TRBD1. CDR3 length: 15 amino acids. Germline assignment: CDR1 SGHNT and CDR2 YENEEA. The CDR3 DNA follows: TGTGCCGGCAGCTTAGTAGGACAGGCATCTGATACGCAGTATTTT. It specifies CAGSLVGQASDTQYF. Based on the CDR3 plus reference TRBV11-3 and TRBJ2-3, the full variable domain is EAGVVQSPRYKIIEKKQPVAFWCNPISGHNTLYWYLQNLGQGPELLIRYENEEAVDDSQLPKDRFSAERLKGVDSTLKIQPAELGDSAVYLCAGSLVGQASDTQYFGPGTRLTVL.

The CDR3 spells CASSDGRYGYTF. CDR3 nucleotides: TGTGCCAGCAGTGACGGACGGTATGGCTACACCTTC. The chain is built from TRBV25-1 and TRBJ1-2; D remains unclear. This CDR3 is built from 12 residues. With 3 bases removed from V and 5 bases from J, the gap between germline ends came to 7 bases. Germline CDR1 reads MGHDK; CDR2 reads SYGVNS.

The rearrangement uses TRBV12-3 or TRBV12-4 and TRBJ2-5; D is unclear. The CDR3 runs 14 residues. Trimming pared 3 bases from V and 0 bases from J, leaving 8 bases between. The CDR3 reads CASSFRRNQETQYF. The CDR3 bases are TGTGCCAGCAGTTTTCGACGGAACCAAGAGACCCAGTACTTC.

The chain carries TRBV24-1 and TRBJ2-3; tentative D call: TRBD2 (5 bases). The V end lost 1 base, the J end lost 8 bases, and 9 bases lay between the germline ends. The CDR3 sequence is 13 residues long. Germline V gene data show CDR1 as KGHDR and CDR2 as SFDVKD. The CDR3: CATSDFGGGTQYF. The CDR3 DNA is TGTGCCACCAGTGATTTTGGAGGAGGTACGCAGTATTTT.

This clonotype was counted only a few times. The rearrangement links TRBV15 to TRBJ2-7; 7 bases are a match to TRBD1. The V gene's germline CDR1 is LNHNV and CDR2 YYDKDF (reference sequence). This CDR3 has 16 residues. V shed 0 bases, J shed 1 base, and the junction held 6 bases outside the gene matches. In DNA form, the CDR3 reads TGTGCCACCAGCAGAGATAACGGACAGGTGTCCTACGAGCAGTACTTC. It translates to CATSRDNGQVSYEQYF.

In its sample, this clonotype was seen a few times. The chain employs TRBV3-1 and TRBJ2-7, with D possibly being TRBD1 (6 bases). V was shortened by 4 bases and J by 3 bases, with 10 bases between the two germline ends. The CDR3 runs 13 residues. CDR1 is LGHDT, CDR2 YNNKEL, per germline (reference sequence). The CDR3 spells CASSRQQGYEQYF. CDR3 bases: TGTGCCAGCAGCCGCCAACAGGGCTACGAGCAGTACTTC.

The V call is TRBV14, the J call TRBJ2-1; 11 bases map to TRBD2. CDR3 size: 16 residues. J was trimmed by 7 bases and V by 4 bases; bases with no gene match: 9. The germline CDR1 and CDR2 sequences are SGHDN and FVKESK. CDR3 nucleotide sequence: TGTGCCAGCAGCCGGGACCTAGCGGGAGGTGAGAATGAGCAGTTCTTC. It yields the protein CASSRDLAGGENEQFF.

The chain carries TRBV5-6 and TRBJ2-7; 9 bases match TRBD1. From germline, CDR1 is SGHDT and CDR2 YYEEEE. CDR3 length equals 13 residues. Unmatched junction bases numbered 4, after V lost 4 bases and J lost 5 bases. The CDR3 bases are TGTGCCAGCAGCACGACAGGGGGGAACGAGCAGTACTTC. Translating gives CASSTTGGNEQYF. Using reference TRBV5-6 and TRBJ2-7 for the parts outside the CDR3, the full variable domain is DAGVTQSPTHLIKTRGQQVTLRCSPKSGHDTVSWYQQALGQGPQFIFQYYEEEERQRGNFPDRFSGHQFPNYSSELNVNALLLGDSALYLCASSTTGGNEQYFGPGTRLTVT.

The CDR3 DNA reads as TGCAGTGCTAGGGACCAGCCGGGCTACGAGCAGTACTTC. Translating it yields CSARDQPGYEQYF. This chain links TRBV20-1 with TRBJ2-4; D ambiguous. TRBJ2-7 matches the DNA end more closely, so the J call is doubtful. The V gene's germline CDR1 is DFQATT and CDR2 SNEGSKA (reference sequence). The CDR3 extends over 13 amino acids.

The chain joins TRBV20-1 to TRBJ2-7; perhaps TRBD1 as D (7 bases). Germline V gene sequence: CDR1 DFQATT, CDR2 SNEGSKA (reference sequence). This CDR3 has 17 amino acids. V lost 5 bases and J lost 3, with 26 bases in between. Here the CDR3 reads CSAGGGTAQNKVYEQYF. In DNA, the CDR3 is TGCAGTGCTGGAGGGGGGACAGCCCAAAATAAGGTCTACGAGCAGTACTTC.

The chain joins TRBV19 to TRBJ2-7; tentative D call: TRBD1 (6 bases). The V end was cut by 3 bases, the J end by 6 bases, with 6 bases between. Germline V gene lookup returns CDR1 LNHDA and CDR2 SQIVND (reference sequence). This CDR3 is 11 amino acids long. CDR3 nucleotide sequence: TGTGCCAGTAGTATGGGGGCCGAGCAGTACTTC. Amino acid sequence: CASSMGAEQYF.

This clonotype turned up a few times. This chain connects TRBV2 to TRBJ1-4, with unresolved D. Germline V CDR1 and CDR2: SNHLY, FYNNEI. Trimming stripped 8 bases from V and 6 bases from J, with 7 bases between. This CDR3 comprises 11 residues. CDR3 sequence: CASGPDEKLFF. The CDR3 DNA follows: TGTGCCAGCGGCCCGGATGAAAAACTGTTTTTT.

This clonotype was counted a single time. This sequence joins TRBV12-3 or TRBV12-4 and TRBJ2-2, with D possibly matching TRBD2 (5 bases). With 2 bases removed from V and 7 bases from J, the gap between germline ends came to 14 bases. CDR3 length: 15 amino acids. The CDR3, as DNA: TGTGCCAGCAGTTTACAACCGGGAACGTACGGGGAGCTGTTTTTT. Translated: CASSLQPGTYGELFF.

This clonotype was picked up many times. This chain links TRBV25-1 with TRBJ2-5, with 9 bases fitting TRBD2. CDR1 is MGHDK and CDR2 is SYGVNS in the germline V gene. The CDR3 runs 16 residues. J was trimmed by 2 bases and V by 5 bases; bases with no gene match: 9. This CDR3 reads CASSFSLAGFQETQYF. The CDR3 DNA is TGTGCCAGCAGTTTTAGCCTAGCGGGGTTTCAAGAGACCCAGTACTTC.

The genes are TRBV3-1 and TRBJ1-2; D perhaps matches TRBD1 (5 bases). Germline V gene lookup returns CDR1 LGHDT and CDR2 YNNKEL (reference sequence). CDR3 length: 13 amino acids. Trimming left V 4 bases short and J 6 bases short, with 12 bases between. The CDR3 loop is CASSLSQENGYTF. CDR3 nucleotide sequence: TGTGCCAGCAGCCTGTCACAGGAAAATGGCTACACCTTC.

The chain is built from TRBV15 and TRBJ1-4; 7 bases align to TRBD1. CDR1 and CDR2 (germline): LNHNV, YYDKDF (reference sequence). V lost 5 bases and J lost 7; bases outside the gene matches: 7. The CDR3 totals 14 residues. The CDR3 is CATSGDREREKLFF. In DNA form, the CDR3 reads TGTGCCACCAGCGGCGACAGGGAACGTGAAAAACTGTTTTTT.